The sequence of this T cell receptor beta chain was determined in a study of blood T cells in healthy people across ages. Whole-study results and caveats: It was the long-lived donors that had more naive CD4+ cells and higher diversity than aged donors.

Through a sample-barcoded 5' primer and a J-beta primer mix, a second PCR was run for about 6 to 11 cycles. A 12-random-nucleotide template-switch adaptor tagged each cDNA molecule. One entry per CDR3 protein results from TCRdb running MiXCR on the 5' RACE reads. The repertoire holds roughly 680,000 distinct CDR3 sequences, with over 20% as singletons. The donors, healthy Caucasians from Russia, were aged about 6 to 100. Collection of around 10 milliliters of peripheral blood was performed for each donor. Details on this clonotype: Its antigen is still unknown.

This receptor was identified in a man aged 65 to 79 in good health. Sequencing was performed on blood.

CDR3 sequence: CASGGQISSGANVLTF. CDR3 DNA sequence: TGTGCCAGCGGGGGACAGATCAGCTCTGGGGCCAACGTCCTGACTTTC. This chain uses TRBV11-1 with TRBJ2-6; 7 bases are shared with TRBD1. This CDR3 comprises 16 residues. Per germline, CDR1 SGHAT and CDR2 FQDESV (reference sequence). With V trimmed by 8 bases and J by 0 bases, 7 bases remained unmatched.